The subject of this entry is one T cell receptor (beta chain). Its antigen remains unidentified. The data were taken from a study of T-cell memory formation after mild COVID-19. The wider study: TCR clusters were mostly donor specific. Study outcomes and limitations: Memory from before infection featured some responding clones, which suggests cross-reactive memory joined. Later expanders leaned CD4+, whereas clones that contracted between day 15 and 85 were balanced CD4/CD8. Clones that contracted clustered mainly in CM and EM if CD4+ and in EMRA if CD8+.

Germline assignment: CDR1 SGHTA and CDR2 FQGNSA. The CDR3 runs to 17 residues. V gave up 5 bases and J gave up 0 bases, with 14 bases separating them. TCRdb used MiXCR to reprocess the 5' RACE reads, holding one entry per CDR3 protein. The table has hundreds of thousands of distinct CDR3 sequences, about 16% seen once. This clonotype originated in a man between 18 and 35 years old who had mild COVID-19 (a few samples of this study predate the infection). Cell type and time point are not known. The V gene is TRBV7-2, the J gene TRBJ1-6; TRBD1 might be the D (5 bases). Sequenced: PBMCs or a T cell subset sorted from them (not recorded which). This CDR3 reads CASSLTRGVSYNSPLHF. CDR3 bases: TGTGCCAGCAGCCTCACGAGAGGGGTCTCCTATAATTCACCCCTCCACTTT.